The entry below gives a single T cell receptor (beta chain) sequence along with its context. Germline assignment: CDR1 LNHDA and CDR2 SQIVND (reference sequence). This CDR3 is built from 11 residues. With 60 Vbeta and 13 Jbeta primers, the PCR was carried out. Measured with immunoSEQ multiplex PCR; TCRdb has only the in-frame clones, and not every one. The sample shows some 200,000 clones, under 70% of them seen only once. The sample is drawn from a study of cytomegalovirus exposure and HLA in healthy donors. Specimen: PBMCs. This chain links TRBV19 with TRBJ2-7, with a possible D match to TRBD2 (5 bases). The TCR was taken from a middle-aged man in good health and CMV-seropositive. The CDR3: CVPPGVGEQYF. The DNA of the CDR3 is TGTGTCCCGCCCGGGGTAGGGGAGCAGTACTTC.